This T cell receptor beta chain emerged from a study of the immune and genomic landscape of osteosarcoma. Study-wide context: Most patients were poor-risk; over 65% had died.

Study-level findings and limits: About 5 cases had a single hyperexpanded clone dominating the repertoire, all with fewer than 100 T-cell clonotypes. Reference clonality came from outside normal skin and healthy blood, not matched tissue.

V lost 2 bases and J lost 1, with 9 bases in between. The CDR3 contains 14 residues. The germline V gene encodes CDR1 MGHRA and CDR2 YSYEKL. The post-treatment osteosarcoma tumors were primary, local recurrence or metastasis specimens from poor-prognosis patients. This clone was counted once. Its antigen is not known. Method: immunoSEQ multiplex PCR; TCRdb's copy keeps in-frame clones and lacks some. In the table there are 500 or so clones, over 60% of which are singletons. This TCR came from a human donor with osteosarcoma. Sample: osteosarcoma tumor tissue from the lung. The chain links TRBV4-1 to TRBJ2-7, with D hard to call. DNA for the CDR3: TGCGCCAGCAGCCAACTCGACGGGTCCTACGAGCAGTACTTC. It is translated as CASSQLDGSYEQYF.